This is a list of T cell receptor beta chains from one sample in a study of T cell repertoires in cytomegalovirus infection. TCRdb reanalysed the reads using MiXCR and keeps one entry per CDR3 protein. The sample has hundreds of thousands of distinct CDR3 sequences; under 20% are singletons. The sample comprised PBMCs. Receptor source: a human donor in good health (CMV status not recorded). Some clones in this sample may be carry-over from other donors' samples. Both conserved end residues are part of each CDR3. D genes are given only for firm matches. Clone size is not always given. Where it is, it says once, few, many or a class for expanded clones.

V gene	J gene	clone size	D gene	CDR3 DNA	CDR3 protein
TRBV6-4	TRBJ1-5	few	-	TGTGCCAGCAGTGAGGGCGCCAATCAGCCCCAGCATTTT	CASSEGANQPQHF
TRBV10-3	TRBJ1-6	few	TRBD1	TGTGCCATCAGTGTGACAGGGCCGGGGATGAATTCACCCCTCCACTTT	CAISVTGPGMNSPLHF
TRBV20-1	TRBJ1-2	-	TRBD1	TGCAGTGCTACACACTGGACAGGGGGCGGCTATGGCTACACCTTC	CSATHWTGGGYGYTF
TRBV7-2	TRBJ2-5	many	-	TGTGCCAGCAACTACGACCCTGGGACCCAGTACTTC	CASNYDPGTQYF
TRBV20-1	TRBJ1-4	-	TRBD1	TGCAGTGCTACCATCCCGGGACAGGGGGATCTGAGGGGGGAAAAACTGTTTTTT	CSATIPGQGDLRGEKLFF
TRBV2	TRBJ1-6	-	-	TGTGCCAGCAGTGAGGTGGTAGGGGGTAATTCACCCCTCCACTTT	CASSEVVGGNSPLHF
TRBV19	TRBJ1-2	-	-	TGTGCCAGTAGTAGGGACGGACCACTCTATGGCTACACCTTC	CASSRDGPLYGYTF
TRBV27	TRBJ1-4	-	-	TGTGCCAGCAGGGGGATCAACGGGCATGAAAAACTGTTTTTT	CASRGINGHEKLFF
TRBV20-1	TRBJ1-4	-	-	TGCAGTGCTAGAGGCGCGGGCCCTAAAAATGAAAAACTGTTTTTT	CSARGAGPKNEKLFF
TRBV19	TRBJ2-6	few	-	TGTGCCAGTAGGACCTCTTTCGGCTCTGGGGCCAACGTCCTGACTTTC	CASRTSFGSGANVLTF
TRBV27	TRBJ2-5	once	TRBD2	TGTGCCAGCAGTTTGACTAGCGGGGGGGAGGAGGAGACCCAGTACTTC	CASSLTSGGEEETQYF
TRBV27	TRBJ2-7	few	-	TGTGCCAGCAGTTTAGGACCAACTGCCTACGAGCAGTACTTC	CASSLGPTAYEQYF
TRBV20-1	TRBJ2-3	few	-	TGCAGTGCTCACGGGGCCGGGGGCACAGATACGCAGTATTTT	CSAHGAGGTDTQYF
TRBV7-2	TRBJ1-2	-	-	TGTGCCAGCGGCGCGGGAGGGGGACGGGGCTTCACCTTC	CASGAGGGRGFTF
TRBV5-6	TRBJ2-1	many	-	TGTGCCAGCAGCTTGGACAGGTTCTACAATGAGCAGTTCTTC	CASSLDRFYNEQFF
TRBV7-2	TRBJ2-1	many	TRBD2	TGTGCCAGCAGCTTGACTCTAGCGGGGGACTACAATGAGCAGTTCTTC	CASSLTLAGDYNEQFF
TRBV28	TRBJ1-4	-	TRBD1	TGTGCCAGCAGTCAACAGGGGGCTAAGGAAAAACTGTTTTTT	CASSQQGAKEKLFF